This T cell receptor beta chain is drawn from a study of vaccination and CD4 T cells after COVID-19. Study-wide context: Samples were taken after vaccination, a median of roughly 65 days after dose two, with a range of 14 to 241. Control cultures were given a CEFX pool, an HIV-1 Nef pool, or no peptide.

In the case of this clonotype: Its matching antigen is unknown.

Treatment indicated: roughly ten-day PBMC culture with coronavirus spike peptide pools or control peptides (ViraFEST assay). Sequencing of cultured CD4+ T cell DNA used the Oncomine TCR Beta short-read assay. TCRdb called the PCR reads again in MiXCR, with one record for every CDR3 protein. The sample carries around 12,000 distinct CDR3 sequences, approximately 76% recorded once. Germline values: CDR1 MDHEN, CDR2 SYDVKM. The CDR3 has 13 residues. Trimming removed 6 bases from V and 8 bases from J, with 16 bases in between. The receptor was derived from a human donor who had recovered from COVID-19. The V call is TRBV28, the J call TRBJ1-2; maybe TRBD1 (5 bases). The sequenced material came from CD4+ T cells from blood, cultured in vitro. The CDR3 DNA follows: TGTGCCAGCAGCCTTTCCAGGGTACGCGGCTACACCTTC. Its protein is CASSLSRVRGYTF.